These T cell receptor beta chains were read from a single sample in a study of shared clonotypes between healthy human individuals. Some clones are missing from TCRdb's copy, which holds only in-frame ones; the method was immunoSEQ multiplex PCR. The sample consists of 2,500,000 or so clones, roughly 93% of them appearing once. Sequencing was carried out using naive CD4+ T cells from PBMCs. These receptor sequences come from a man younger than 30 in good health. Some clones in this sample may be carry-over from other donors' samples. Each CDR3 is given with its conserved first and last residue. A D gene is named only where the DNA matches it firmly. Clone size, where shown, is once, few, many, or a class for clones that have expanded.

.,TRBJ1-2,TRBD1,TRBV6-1,TGTGCCAGCAGTGACACAGGGGGCTACTATGGCTACACCTTC,CASSDTGGYYGYTF
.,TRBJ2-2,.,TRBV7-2,TGTGCCAGCAGCTTAGAATACAGGGCTTACACCGGGGAGCTGTTTTTT,CASSLEYRAYTGELFF
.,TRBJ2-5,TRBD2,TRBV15,TGTGCCACCAGCAGCTCGACTAGCGGGACCCGAGAGACCCAGTACTTC,CATSSSTSGTRETQYF
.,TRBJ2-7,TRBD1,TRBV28,TGTGCCAGCAGTTTGCGGGACAGGGTCTACGAGCAGTACTTC,CASSLRDRVYEQYF
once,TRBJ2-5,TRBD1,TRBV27,TGTGCCAGCAGTTTGTCTTTGGCCCTGACAGGGGGCGCGCGGGAGACCCAGTACTTC,CASSLSLALTGGARETQYF
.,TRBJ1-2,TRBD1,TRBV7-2,TGTGCCAGCAGCCAGGTGGGGACAGGAGGCTATGGCTACACCTTC,CASSQVGTGGYGYTF
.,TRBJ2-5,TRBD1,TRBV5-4,TGTGCCAGCAGCCCGGCCGCAGGGGGCGCGGAGACCCAGTACTTC,CASSPAAGGAETQYF
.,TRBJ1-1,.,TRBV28,TGTGCCAGCAGTTTAACGTGGGGCGCGGGCACTGAAGCTTTCTTT,CASSLTWGAGTEAFF
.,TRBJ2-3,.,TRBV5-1,TGCGCCAGCAGCTTGGGGGACTTCACAGATACGCAGTATTTT,CASSLGDFTDTQYF
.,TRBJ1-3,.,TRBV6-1,TGTGCCAGCAGTGTGACCCAAGGCCCTGGAAACACCATATATTTT,CASSVTQGPGNTIYF
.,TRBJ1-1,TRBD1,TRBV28,TGTGCCAGCAGGACAGGGGGCTTCTTGGTGAACACTGAAGCTTTCTTT,CASRTGGFLVNTEAFF
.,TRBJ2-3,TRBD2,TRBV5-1,TGCGCCAGCAGCTTGACCGGGACTACCTCCACAGATACGCAGTATTTT,CASSLTGTTSTDTQYF
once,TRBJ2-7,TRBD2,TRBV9,TGTGCCAGCAGCGTAGGGCCAGGACTAGCGGGAGTTTACGAGCAGTACTTC,CASSVGPGLAGVYEQYF
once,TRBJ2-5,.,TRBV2,TGTGCCAGCAGAGCCTTGTGGGGCGCCGCCGGAGAGACCCAGTACTTC,CASRALWGAAGETQYF
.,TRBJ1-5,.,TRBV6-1,TGTGCCAGCAGATCCGGGGGTCTGGGTCAGCCCCAGCATTTT,CASRSGGLGQPQHF
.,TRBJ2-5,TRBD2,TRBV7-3,TGTGCCAGCAGCTTAACGGGACTAGCGGTAAAAGAGACCCAGTACTTC,CASSLTGLAVKETQYF
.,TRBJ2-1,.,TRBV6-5,TGTGCCAACAGTTTTCCCCTAGCCGCTTTGGCCAATGAGCAGTTCTTC,CANSFPLAALANEQFF
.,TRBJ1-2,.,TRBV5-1,TGCGCCAGCAGCCTTGACGGTGACTATGGCTACACCTTC,CASSLDGDYGYTF
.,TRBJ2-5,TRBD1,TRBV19,TGTGCCAGTAGGGACAGGGGTCGAGAGACCCAGTACTTC,CASRDRGRETQYF
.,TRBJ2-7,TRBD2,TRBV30,TGTGCCTGGACTAGCGGGAGCTCTCTGTACTTC,CAWTSGSSLYF
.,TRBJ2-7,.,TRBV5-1,TGCGCCAGCAGCTTGGGGCCTCAGGGAGTAGGGATTTCCTACGAGCAGTACTTC,CASSLGPQGVGISYEQYF
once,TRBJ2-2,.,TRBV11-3,TGTGCCAGCAGCCCCGGTGGGAGCCCCGGGGAGCTGTTTTTT,CASSPGGSPGELFF
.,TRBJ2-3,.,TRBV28,TGTGCCAGCAGGTTCGGGCGGCTTCGCACAGATACGCAGTATTTT,CASRFGRLRTDTQYF
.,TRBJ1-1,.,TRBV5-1,TGCGCCAGCAGCCCGCGGACAGCAAACACTGAAGCTTTCTTT,CASSPRTANTEAFF
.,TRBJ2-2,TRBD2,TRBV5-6,TGTGCCAGCAGCGATATACTAGCGGGGACGAACACCGGGGAGCTGTTTTTT,CASSDILAGTNTGELFF
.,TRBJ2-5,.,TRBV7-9,TGTGCCAGCAGCTTAGAAGGCGGGTGGGAGACCCAGTACTTC,CASSLEGGWETQYF
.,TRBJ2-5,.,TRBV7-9,TGTGCCAGCGCAGCTCCGGGGTCCCCTGAGACCCAGTACTTC,CASAAPGSPETQYF
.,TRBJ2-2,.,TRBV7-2,TGTGCCAGCAGTACTCCCAGGGACACCGGGGAGCTGTTTTTT,CASSTPRDTGELFF